A selection of T cell receptor beta chains follows, all from one sample in a study of technical replicates of blood from a handful of donors. The table came from immunoSEQ multiplex PCR; TCRdb's copy has only in-frame clones and leaves some out. The repertoire holds fewer than 90,000 clones, approximately 94% seen once, with over 0.2% in the top ten. Material: T cells isolated from PBMCs. The receptor set was obtained from a human donor in good health. The CDR3 runs from the conserved cysteine through the conserved F or W. The order of the fields is J gene, V gene, CDR3 length, CDR3 protein.

J gene: TRBJ2-2
V gene: TRBV19
CDR3 length: 17
CDR3 protein: CASSGAGQGTYTGELFF

J gene: TRBJ1-2
V gene: TRBV9
CDR3 length: 18
CDR3 protein: CASSSVRSGLRDNYGYTF

J gene: TRBJ2-3
V gene: TRBV27
CDR3 length: 13
CDR3 protein: CASSLKGANTQYF

J gene: TRBJ2-1
V gene: TRBV18
CDR3 length: 18
CDR3 protein: CASSLAGVERWSYNEQFF

J gene: TRBJ2-2
V gene: TRBV13
CDR3 length: 15
CDR3 protein: CASSSGTGNTGELFF

J gene: TRBJ1-5
V gene: TRBV6-1
CDR3 length: 13
CDR3 protein: CASSDSSNQPQHF

J gene: TRBJ2-7
V gene: TRBV7-3
CDR3 length: 14
CDR3 protein: CASSPAGPSYEQYF

J gene: TRBJ2-5
V gene: TRBV9
CDR3 length: 15
CDR3 protein: CASSVGGGPQETQYF

J gene: TRBJ2-7
V gene: TRBV2
CDR3 length: 13
CDR3 protein: CASMGGLAYEQYF

J gene: TRBJ2-3
V gene: TRBV18
CDR3 length: 13
CDR3 protein: CASQNVGTDTQYF